This T cell receptor (beta chain) was sequenced in a study of T cell changes during pregnancy in multiple sclerosis. Libraries were prepared by immunoSEQ multiplex PCR; TCRdb keeps only in-frame clonotypes and omits some of them. The sample has some 97,000 clones; 92% are singletons. V gave up 3 bases and J gave up 4 bases, with 6 bases separating them. The CDR3 is 11 amino acids. Germline CDR1 DFQATT, CDR2 SNEGSKA (reference sequence). The sample was peripheral blood, taken after pregnancy. V usage is TRBV20-1 and J usage is TRBJ1-1, with TRBD1 as a possible D gene (5 bases). The sequence derives from a female donor with multiple sclerosis, enrolled in a pregnancy study. CDR3 loop: CSASRATEAFF. CDR3 DNA sequence: TGCAGTGCTAGCAGGGCCACTGAAGCTTTCTTT.